This entry lists 32 T cell receptor beta chains sequenced from one sample in a study of blood T cells in healthy people across ages. Next came a second PCR, run for about 6 to 12 cycles, which used a sample-barcoded 5' primer along with a J-beta primer mix. One entry per CDR3 protein results from TCRdb running MiXCR on the 5' RACE reads. The sample lists 1.5 million or so distinct CDR3 sequences, 35% to 45% seen once, with 4% in the top ten. Sequenced material: blood. These receptors were taken from a young woman in good health.

V usage is TRBV12-3 or TRBV12-4 and J usage is TRBJ2-7, with unresolved D. The CDR3 length is 13 residues. V was pared by 1 base and J by 7 bases, with 11 bases between. The CDR3 reads CASSLGRAKEQYF. The CDR3 DNA reads as TGTGCCAGCAGTTTAGGCCGTGCCAAAGAGCAGTACTTC.

The V gene is TRBV4-3, the J gene TRBJ1-1; D is possibly TRBD1 (5 bases). The CDR3 contains 14 residues. The V gene lost 6 bases and the J gene lost 3 bases, with 14 bases spanning the gap. Germline CDR1 LGHNA, CDR2 YSLEER. The CDR3 region is CASRPSPGHTEAFF. Here the CDR3 DNA reads TGCGCCAGCAGACCGAGTCCGGGACACACTGAAGCTTTCTTT.

The V call is TRBV27, the J call TRBJ1-5; D not resolved. The CDR3 loop spans 14 amino acids. CDR1 MNHEY and CDR2 SMNVEV come from the germline V gene (reference sequence). The germline V and J ends were trimmed by 4 bases and 0 bases, with 7 bases remaining between them. CDR3 bases: TGTGCCAGCAGTTCCCTTAATAGCAATCAGCCCCAGCATTTT. Translated, it gives CASSSLNSNQPQHF.

Regarding this clonotype: This may arise from a read error, as a much more abundant clone is one base away. The chain carries TRBV6-2 or TRBV6-3 and TRBJ2-1; TRBD1 matches at 7 bases. Germline assignment: CDR1 MNHEY and CDR2 SVGEGT. The CDR3 is 16 amino acids. J lost 10 bases, V lost 7 bases, and 19 bases had no gene match. Here the CDR3 DNA reads TGTGCCAGCATACAAACCCGAAGGGACAGCTTCTACGAGCAGTTCTTC. It specifies CASIQTRRDSFYEQFF.

On this clonotype: Its ends do not fully match the called genes, so a read error is possible. The V gene is TRBV3-1, the J gene TRBJ1-1, with D possibly being TRBD1 (5 bases). The germline CDR1 and CDR2 sequences are LGHDT and YNNKEL (reference sequence). The CDR3 is 15 residues long. The CDR3 sequence is CASSHIGGEGTEAFF. CDR3 sequence (DNA): TGCGCCAGCAGCCACATAGGAGGGGAGGGCACTGAAGCTTTCTTT.

This chain uses TRBV7-2 with TRBJ2-1; 8 nucleotides line up with TRBD2. V shed 7 bases and J 7 bases; nucleotides not matched to a gene: 12. Germline assignment: CDR1 SGHTA and CDR2 FQGNSA. This CDR3 is 15 amino acids long. The CDR3 DNA is TGTGCCAGCAAAAATCAGCCAGCGGGAGCGAATGAGCAGTTCTTC. Translation gives CASKNQPAGANEQFF.

The chain employs TRBV9 and TRBJ1-2; 9 bases are a match to TRBD1. J was trimmed by 7 bases and V by 2 bases; bases with no gene match: 6. Germline V gene lookup returns CDR1 SGDLS and CDR2 YYNGEE. The CDR3 is 14 amino acids. For the CDR3, the DNA is TGTGCCAGCAGCGTTACACAGGGGGCAGGTGGCTACACCTTC. This translates into CASSVTQGAGGYTF.

This clonotype has more than one count but fewer than ten. The chain has TRBV20-1 and TRBJ2-1; the D gene is possibly TRBD2 (6 bases). The length of the CDR3 is 15 residues. Per the germline V gene, CDR1 is DFQATT and CDR2 is SNEGSKA (reference sequence). V dropped 1 base and J dropped 0 bases, with 10 bases sitting between them. CDR3 residues: CSARVRGTSYNEQFF. CDR3 bases: TGCAGTGCTAGAGTTCGCGGGACCTCCTACAATGAGCAGTTCTTC.

This clonotype has a handful of counts. The rearrangement uses TRBV7-2 and TRBJ2-1; 9 nucleotides line up with TRBD1. CDR3 length: 18 residues. Germline V CDR1 and CDR2: SGHTA, FQGNSA. The V segment lost 3 bases and the J segment 1 base; nucleotides outside the gene matches: 10. The CDR3 DNA reads TGTGCCAGCAGCTTTTTCGCCCCCGGGACAGGGTCCTACAATGAGCAGTTCTTC. It specifies CASSFFAPGTGSYNEQFF.

This clonotype turned up a few times. The rearrangement joins TRBV6-1 to TRBJ1-6; a possible D gene is TRBD1 (5 bases). Germline V gene sequence: CDR1 MNHNS, CDR2 SASEGT. The CDR3 is 14 residues long. Trimming cost V 2 bases and J 8 bases, with 10 bases left between them. CDR3: CASSESGRDSPLHF. The CDR3, as DNA: TGTGCCAGCAGTGAATCGGGGCGGGATTCACCCCTCCACTTT.

The V call is TRBV10-3, the J call TRBJ1-2; a possible D gene is TRBD1 (5 bases). This CDR3 contains 14 residues. The V and J ends lost 3 bases and 9 bases respectively, with 17 bases between them. Germline V gene data show CDR1 as ENHRY and CDR2 as SYGVKD. CDR3 coding DNA: TGTGCCATCAGTGAAGGACCCCGGGACCGCCGCTACACCTTC. This encodes CAISEGPRDRRYTF.

The chain carries TRBV12-3 or TRBV12-4 and TRBJ1-4, with 9 bases aligning to TRBD1. V gave up 7 bases and J gave up 4 bases; unmatched junction bases: 10. CDR3 size: 16 residues. In DNA, the CDR3 is TGTGCCAGCAACTCCGCCCCGGGACAGGGTAATGAAAAACTGTTTTTT. It is translated as CASNSAPGQGNEKLFF.

V is TRBV25-1 and J is TRBJ2-1; 8 bases agree with TRBD2. V shed 3 bases and J 8 bases; nucleotides not matched to a gene: 9. The CDR3 loop spans 15 amino acids. Germline CDR1 MGHDK, CDR2 SYGVNS. In nucleotides, the CDR3 is TGTGCCAGCAGTGAGAGGGACGGGGGGGGAGATGAGCAGTTCTTC. Translated: CASSERDGGGDEQFF.

The chain employs TRBV7-2 and TRBJ2-1, with D unclear. With 6 bases removed from V and 6 bases from J, the gap between germline ends came to 12 bases. This CDR3 contains 13 residues. CDR1 and CDR2 (germline): SGHTA, FQGNSA. The CDR3, as DNA: TGTGCCAGCAGGGACCCATGGCGCAATGAGCAGTTCTTC. The encoded protein is CASRDPWRNEQFF.

This clonotype has only a few counts. V is TRBV29-1 and J is TRBJ2-1, with TRBD2 matching 12 bases. Germline V lookup: CDR1 SQVTM, CDR2 ANQGSEA. This CDR3 is 15 amino acids long. V dropped 4 bases and J dropped 4; count of bases not matched to a gene: 5. Here the CDR3 reads CSVGLAGVSYNEQFF. The CDR3 region has the DNA TGCAGCGTTGGACTAGCGGGAGTCTCGTACAATGAGCAGTTCTTC.

The J gene is TRBJ2-3, the V gene TRBV7-9; D perhaps matches TRBD2 (5 bases). V lost 3 bases to trimming and J lost 4 bases, with 8 bases between them. The CDR3 runs 13 residues. From germline, CDR1 is SEHNR and CDR2 FQNEAQ (reference sequence). CDR3 coding DNA: TGTGCCAGCAGCTTCGAGGGTCCAGATACGCAGTATTTT. This gives the protein CASSFEGPDTQYF.

The chain recombines TRBV4-3 with TRBJ1-2; the match to TRBD1 covers 7 bases. Germline V gene lookup returns CDR1 LGHNA and CDR2 YSLEER. The CDR3 is 15 residues long. The trim removed 5 bases at V and 4 bases at J, leaving 10 bases unmatched. CDR3 residues: CASSVRDSGLYGYTF. CDR3 nucleotide sequence: TGCGCCAGCAGCGTCCGGGACAGCGGACTCTATGGCTACACCTTC.

This chain uses TRBV24-1 with TRBJ2-7; possible D gene TRBD1, 5 bases. Judging by the DNA end, TRBJ2-5 fits better; the J call may be wrong. Germline CDR1 reads KGHDR; CDR2 reads SFDVKD. CDR3 length: 15 residues. This CDR3 is CATSDLEGVGETQYF. The CDR3 region has the DNA TGTGCCACCAGTGATCTGGAAGGGGTCGGAGAGACCCAGTACTTC.

This clonotype was detected a few times. V gene TRBV20-1 combines with J gene TRBJ2-7; 16 nucleotides align to TRBD2. The V gene's germline CDR1 is DFQATT and CDR2 SNEGSKA (reference sequence). The CDR3 totals 16 residues. The ends lost 6 bases at V and 3 bases at J; junction bases unmatched: 8. CDR3 nucleotide sequence: TGCAGTGCAGGGACTAGCGGGAGGGCCTCTTTCTACGAGCAGTACTTC. It translates to CSAGTSGRASFYEQYF.

V gene TRBV29-1 combines with J gene TRBJ2-7, with D maybe TRBD1 (6 bases). The CDR3 covers 15 residues. The V and J ends lost 2 bases and 0 bases respectively, with 14 bases between them. Germline CDR1 is SQVTM and CDR2 is ANQGSEA. Written as DNA, the CDR3 is TGCAGCGTTGAAAAGTCAGGGGACCTCTCCTACGAGCAGTACTTC. Protein product: CSVEKSGDLSYEQYF.

The chain couples TRBV12-3 or TRBV12-4 to TRBJ1-5; D gene unclear. With 6 bases removed from V and 6 bases from J, the gap between germline ends came to 18 bases. CDR3 length equals 15 residues. The CDR3 nucleotides read TGTGCCAGCAGCTACTTATTAGGGTCCAGTCAGCCCCAGCATTTT. This gives the protein CASSYLLGSSQPQHF.

This chain uses TRBV7-9 with TRBJ2-1; 7 bases match TRBD1. Germline loops: CDR1 SEHNR, CDR2 FQNEAQ (reference sequence). The length of the CDR3 is 14 residues. V trimming: 5 bases; J trimming: 1 base; junction bases outside the gene matches: 2. CDR3 in DNA: TGTGCCAGCAGCGTGACAGGGTCCTACAATGAGCAGTTCTTC. Translated, it gives CASSVTGSYNEQFF.

The CDR3 region has the DNA TGCAGTGCTAGAAGGTGGGAATACAATGAGCAGTTCTTC. This translates into CSARRWEYNEQFF. The chain is built from TRBV20-1 and TRBJ2-1, with D hard to call. CDR3 length: 13 amino acids. CDR1 is DFQATT, CDR2 SNEGSKA, per germline (reference sequence). Trimming took 2 bases from V and 4 from J, leaving 9 bases between them.

This chain connects TRBV20-1 to TRBJ1-1, with unresolved D. Germline CDR1 and CDR2: DFQATT and SNEGSKA (reference sequence). V shed 0 bases and J shed 0 bases, with 8 bases lying between them. This CDR3 contains 14 residues. In DNA form, the CDR3 reads TGCAGTGCTAGAGATGGCAGAATGAACACTGAAGCTTTCTTT. Translation: CSARDGRMNTEAFF.

The rearrangement links TRBV20-1 to TRBJ1-5; D unclear. CDR1 is DFQATT and CDR2 is SNEGSKA in the germline V gene (reference sequence). The CDR3 contains 10 residues. Trimming removed 5 bases from V and 8 bases from J, with 7 bases in between. The CDR3 protein is CSAGQEPQHF. For the CDR3, the DNA is TGCAGTGCTGGTCAGGAGCCCCAGCATTTT.

This rearrangement joins TRBV20-1 to TRBJ2-1, with D hard to call. V gave up 0 bases and J gave up 5 bases, with 14 bases separating them. Germline CDR1 and CDR2: DFQATT and SNEGSKA (reference sequence). This CDR3 spans 15 amino acids. The CDR3 sequence: CSARDISEQNNEQFF. The CDR3 coding sequence is TGCAGTGCTAGAGATATAAGCGAACAGAACAATGAGCAGTTCTTC.

This clonotype was observed a few times. The rearrangement joins TRBV11-2 to TRBJ1-6; D gene uncertain. The CDR3 runs to 13 residues. CDR1 SGHAT and CDR2 FQNNGV come from the germline V gene. With 4 bases removed from V and 13 bases from J, the gap between germline ends came to 14 bases. The CDR3 DNA sequence: TGTGCCAGCAGCTCAATATCTCCTGGCCCCCTCCACTTT. Encoded protein: CASSSISPGPLHF. Drawing the rest from reference TRBV11-2 and TRBJ1-6, the complete variable domain is EAGVAQSPRYKIIEKRQSVAFWCNPISGHATLYWYQQILGQGPKLLIQFQNNGVVDDSQLPKDRFSAERLKGVDSTLKIQPAKLEDSAVYLCASSSISPGPLHFGNGTRLTVT.

To note about this clonotype: An end of the junction differs from the germline gene, which may be a read error. The chain joins TRBV29-1 to TRBJ2-1, with D perhaps matching TRBD1 (5 bases). From germline, CDR1 is SQVTM and CDR2 ANQGSEA. CDR3 length equals 13 residues. The chain's CDR3 is CSGEGSRDNEQFF. Here the CDR3 DNA reads TGCAGCGGTGAAGGCTCCAGGGACAATGAGCAGTTCTTC.

This clonotype was seen a few times. V usage is TRBV29-1 and J usage is TRBJ2-7; 7 nucleotides line up with TRBD2. This CDR3 contains 14 residues. Germline lookup yields CDR1 SQVTM and CDR2 ANQGSEA. The junction had 4 bases not matched to a gene; V was cut back by 0 bases and J by 2 bases. The CDR3 is CSVEEGAGPYEQYF. CDR3 bases: TGCAGCGTTGAAGAAGGAGCGGGACCCTACGAGCAGTACTTC.

This clonotype came up many times. The V call is TRBV29-1, the J call TRBJ2-1, with D perhaps TRBD1 (6 bases). There are 14 residues in the CDR3. CDR1 SQVTM and CDR2 ANQGSEA come from the germline V gene. Between the trimmed V and J ends, which lost 7 bases and 0 bases, there was a span of 13 bases. DNA for the CDR3: TGCAGCGGGGGGCGCCGGGGCTCCTACAATGAGCAGTTCTTC. As protein: CSGGRRGSYNEQFF.

This clonotype was counted a few times. V usage is TRBV10-3 and J usage is TRBJ1-1; D may be TRBD1 (6 bases). The CDR3 consists of 15 residues. Per germline, CDR1 ENHRY and CDR2 SYGVKD. V shed 8 bases and J shed 4 bases, with 20 bases lying between them. In DNA, the CDR3 is TGTGCCATCGGGCCCGGGGGCGACGGGGCCACTGAAGCTTTCTTT. Translated: CAIGPGGDGATEAFF.

The sample holds a few counts of this clonotype. The chain links TRBV4-1 to TRBJ1-4; D remains unclear. The CDR3 totals 14 residues. Germline CDR1 is MGHRA and CDR2 is YSYEKL. The germline V and J ends were trimmed by 5 bases and 8 bases, with 15 bases remaining between them. The CDR3 loop is CASSERGIREKLFF. The CDR3 DNA follows: TGCGCCAGCAGCGAACGTGGGATCCGGGAAAAACTGTTTTTT.